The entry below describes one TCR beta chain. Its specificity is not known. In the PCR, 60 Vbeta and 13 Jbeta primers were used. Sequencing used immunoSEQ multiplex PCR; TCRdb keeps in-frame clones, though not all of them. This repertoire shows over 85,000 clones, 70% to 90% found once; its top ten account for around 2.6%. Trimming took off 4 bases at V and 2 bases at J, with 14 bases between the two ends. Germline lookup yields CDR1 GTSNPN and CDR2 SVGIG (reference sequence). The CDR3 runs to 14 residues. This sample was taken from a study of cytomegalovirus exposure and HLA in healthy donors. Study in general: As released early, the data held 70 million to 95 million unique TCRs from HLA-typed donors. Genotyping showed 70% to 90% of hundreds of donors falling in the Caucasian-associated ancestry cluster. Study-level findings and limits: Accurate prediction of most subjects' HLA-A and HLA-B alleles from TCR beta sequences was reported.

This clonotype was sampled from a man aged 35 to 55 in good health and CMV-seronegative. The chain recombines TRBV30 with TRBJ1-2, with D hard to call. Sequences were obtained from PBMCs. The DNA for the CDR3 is TGTGCCTGGACATCCGGGAACGGGAACTATGGCTACACCTTC. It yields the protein CAWTSGNGNYGYTF.